The text below deals with one T cell receptor (beta chain). Its matching antigen is unknown. CDR3 length equals 14 residues. CDR1 is SGHTA, CDR2 FQGNSA, per germline. J lost 2 bases, V lost 3 bases, and 3 bases had no gene match. The source of the sample is a study of Tregs in tolerant kidney transplant recipients. Unstimulated regulatory T cells (CD4+CD25+CD127-), CD4+CD25- non-regulatory cells, CD4 and CD8 cells were FACS-sorted from thawed PBMCs. Libraries were prepared by immunoSEQ multiplex PCR; TCRdb keeps only in-frame clonotypes and omits some of them. The sample holds hundreds of thousands of clones; about 80% are singletons and the top ten take 0.55% to 0.65%. General study points: This study did not directly address biological reproducibility.

The chain uses TRBV7-2 and TRBJ2-5; 7 bases agree with TRBD2. The receptor was derived from a human donor in good health. Sequencing was carried out using CD4+ T cells from blood. CDR3 in DNA: TGTGCCAGCAGCTTCCCTAGCGGACAAGAGACCCAGTACTTC. Its translation: CASSFPSGQETQYF. The entire variable domain, with the rest obtained from reference TRBV7-2 and TRBJ2-5, is as follows: GAGVSQSPSNKVTEKGKDVELRCDPISGHTALYWYRQSLGQGLEFLIYFQGNSAPDKSGLPSDRFSAERTGGSVSTLTIQRTQQEDSAVYLCASSFPSGQETQYFGPGTRLLVL.